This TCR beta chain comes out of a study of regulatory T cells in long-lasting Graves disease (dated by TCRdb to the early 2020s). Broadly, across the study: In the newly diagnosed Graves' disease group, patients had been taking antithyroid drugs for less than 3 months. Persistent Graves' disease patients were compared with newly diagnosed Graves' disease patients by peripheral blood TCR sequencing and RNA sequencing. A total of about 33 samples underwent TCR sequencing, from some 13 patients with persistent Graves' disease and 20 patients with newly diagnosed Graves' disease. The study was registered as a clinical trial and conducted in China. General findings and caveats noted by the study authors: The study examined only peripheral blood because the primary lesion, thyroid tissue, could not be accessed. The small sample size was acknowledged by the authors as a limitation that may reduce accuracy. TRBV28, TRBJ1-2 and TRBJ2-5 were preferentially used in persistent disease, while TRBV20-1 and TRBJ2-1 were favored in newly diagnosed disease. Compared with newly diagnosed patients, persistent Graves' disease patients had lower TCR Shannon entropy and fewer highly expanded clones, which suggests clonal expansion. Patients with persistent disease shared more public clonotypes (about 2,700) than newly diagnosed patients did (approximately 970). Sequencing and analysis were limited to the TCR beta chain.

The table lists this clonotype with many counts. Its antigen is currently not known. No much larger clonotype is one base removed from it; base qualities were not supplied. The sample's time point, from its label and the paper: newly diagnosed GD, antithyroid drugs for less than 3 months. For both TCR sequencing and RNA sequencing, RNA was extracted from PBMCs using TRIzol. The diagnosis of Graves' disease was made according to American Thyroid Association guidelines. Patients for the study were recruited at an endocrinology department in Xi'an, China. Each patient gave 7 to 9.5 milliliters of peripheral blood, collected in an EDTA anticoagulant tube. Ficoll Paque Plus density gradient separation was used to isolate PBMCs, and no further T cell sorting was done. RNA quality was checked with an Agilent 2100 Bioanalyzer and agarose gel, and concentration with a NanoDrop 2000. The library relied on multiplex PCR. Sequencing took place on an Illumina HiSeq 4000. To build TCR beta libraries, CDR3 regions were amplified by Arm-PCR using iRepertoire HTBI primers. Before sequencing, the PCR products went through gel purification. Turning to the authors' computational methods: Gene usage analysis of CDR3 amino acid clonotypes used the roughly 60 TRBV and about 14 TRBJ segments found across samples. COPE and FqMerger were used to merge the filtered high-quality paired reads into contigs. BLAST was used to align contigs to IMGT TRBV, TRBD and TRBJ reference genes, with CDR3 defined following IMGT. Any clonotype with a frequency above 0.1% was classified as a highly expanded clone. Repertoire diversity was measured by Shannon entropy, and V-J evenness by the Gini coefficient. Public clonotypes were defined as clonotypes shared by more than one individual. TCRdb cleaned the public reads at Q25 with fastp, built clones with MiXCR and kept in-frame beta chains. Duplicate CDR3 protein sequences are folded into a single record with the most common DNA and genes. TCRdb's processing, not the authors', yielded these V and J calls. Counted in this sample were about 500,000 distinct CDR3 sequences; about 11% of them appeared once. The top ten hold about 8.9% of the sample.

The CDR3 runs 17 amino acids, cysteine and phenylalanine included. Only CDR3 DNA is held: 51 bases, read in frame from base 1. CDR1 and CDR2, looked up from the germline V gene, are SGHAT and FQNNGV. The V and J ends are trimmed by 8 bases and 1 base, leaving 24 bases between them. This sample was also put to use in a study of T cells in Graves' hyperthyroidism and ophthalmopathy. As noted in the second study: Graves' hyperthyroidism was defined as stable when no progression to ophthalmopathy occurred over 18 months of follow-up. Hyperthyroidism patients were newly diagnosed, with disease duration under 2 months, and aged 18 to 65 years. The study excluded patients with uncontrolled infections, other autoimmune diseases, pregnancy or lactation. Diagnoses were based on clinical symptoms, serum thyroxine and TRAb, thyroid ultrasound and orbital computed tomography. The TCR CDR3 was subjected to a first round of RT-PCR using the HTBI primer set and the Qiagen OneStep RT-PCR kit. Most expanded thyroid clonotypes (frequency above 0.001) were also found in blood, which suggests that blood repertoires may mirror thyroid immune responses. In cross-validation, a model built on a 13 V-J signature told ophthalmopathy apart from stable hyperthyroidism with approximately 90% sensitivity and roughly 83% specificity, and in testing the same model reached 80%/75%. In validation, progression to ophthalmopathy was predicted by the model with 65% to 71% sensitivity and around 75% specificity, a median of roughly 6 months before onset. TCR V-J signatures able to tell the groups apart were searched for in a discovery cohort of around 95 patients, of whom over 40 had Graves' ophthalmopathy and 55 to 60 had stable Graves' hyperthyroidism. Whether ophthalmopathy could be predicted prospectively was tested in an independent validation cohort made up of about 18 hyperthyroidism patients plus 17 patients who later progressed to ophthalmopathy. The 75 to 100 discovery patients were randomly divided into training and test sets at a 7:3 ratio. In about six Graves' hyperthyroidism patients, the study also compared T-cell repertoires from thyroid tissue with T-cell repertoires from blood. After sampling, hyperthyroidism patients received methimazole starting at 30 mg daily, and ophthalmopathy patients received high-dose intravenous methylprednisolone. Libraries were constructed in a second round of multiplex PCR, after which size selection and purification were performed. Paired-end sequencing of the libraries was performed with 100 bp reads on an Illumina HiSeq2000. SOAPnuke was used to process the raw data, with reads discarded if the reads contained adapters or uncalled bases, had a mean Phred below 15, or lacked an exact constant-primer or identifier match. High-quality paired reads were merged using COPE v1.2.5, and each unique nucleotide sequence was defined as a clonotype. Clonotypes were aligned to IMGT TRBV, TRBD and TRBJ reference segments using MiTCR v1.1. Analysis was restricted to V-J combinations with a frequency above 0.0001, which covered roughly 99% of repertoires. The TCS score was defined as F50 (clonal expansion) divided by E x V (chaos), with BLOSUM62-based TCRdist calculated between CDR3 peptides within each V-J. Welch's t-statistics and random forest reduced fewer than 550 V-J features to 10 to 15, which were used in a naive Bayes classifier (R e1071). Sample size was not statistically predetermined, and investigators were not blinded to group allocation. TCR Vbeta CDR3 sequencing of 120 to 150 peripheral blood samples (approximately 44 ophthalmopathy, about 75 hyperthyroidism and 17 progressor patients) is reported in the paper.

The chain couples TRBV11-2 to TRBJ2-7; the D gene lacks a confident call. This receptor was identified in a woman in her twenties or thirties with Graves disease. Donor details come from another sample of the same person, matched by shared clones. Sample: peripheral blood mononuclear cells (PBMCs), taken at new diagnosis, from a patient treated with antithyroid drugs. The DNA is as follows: TGTGCCAGCTCCAACCCAGGCCACGGATACTCGTCCTACGAGCAGTACTTC. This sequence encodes CASSNPGHGYSSYEQYF.